A single sample is the source of the 32 T cell receptor beta chains below, sequenced in a study of PD-1 blockade in classical Hodgkin lymphoma. TCRdb's copy holds only in-frame clones and misses some; the assay was immunoSEQ multiplex PCR. The sample includes about 18,000 clones, over 70% seen only once; the top ten take under 2%. Time point given: cycle 4 day 1 (C4D1), after six to seven weeks of nivolumab. In every patient, relapse followed autologous stem cell transplantation, while exposure to brentuximab vedotin differed. Researchers report purifying CD4+ T cells from thawed PBMCs by magnetic negative selection. The material sequenced was CD4+ T cells from blood, taken before the fourth cycle of nivolumab. The receptors derive from a human donor with classical Hodgkin lymphoma.

This clone appeared a few times. V usage is TRBV10-3 and J usage is TRBJ2-1, with D possibly called TRBD1 or TRBD2 (5 bases each). CDR3 length: 14 amino acids. Germline V gives CDR1 ENHRY, CDR2 SYGVKD. The V end was cut by 0 bases, the J end by 4 bases, with 7 bases between. In nucleotides, the CDR3 is TGTGCCATCAGTGAGTCGGGACCATACAATGAGCAGTTCTTC. The encoded protein is CAISESGPYNEQFF.

This rearrangement joins TRBV29-1 to TRBJ2-7; 8 bases align to TRBD1. The trim removed 6 bases at V and 6 bases at J, leaving 10 bases unmatched. The CDR3 covers 13 residues. CDR1 is SQVTM and CDR2 is ANQGSEA in the germline V gene. The CDR3 spells CSVAGTGLSEQYF. CDR3 DNA: TGCAGCGTGGCCGGGACAGGCCTCTCCGAGCAGTACTTC.

V is TRBV7-2 and J is TRBJ2-2; no clear D gene. CDR1 is SGHTA, CDR2 FQGNSA, per germline. The CDR3 contains 14 residues. Trimming removed 1 base at V and 2 bases at J, with 5 bases between. CDR3 protein: CASSLGRNTGELFF. CDR3 in DNA: TGTGCCAGCAGCTTAGGCAGAAACACCGGGGAGCTGTTTTTT.

This sequence joins TRBV5-1 and TRBJ2-7, with 7 bases fitting TRBD1. Germline V gene lookup returns CDR1 SGHRS and CDR2 YFSETQ. This CDR3 has 14 residues. With V trimmed by 5 bases and J by 4 bases, 9 bases remained unmatched. CDR3 DNA sequence: TGCGCCAGCAGGCCCGGACAGGCGATATACGAGCAGTACTTC. Residues: CASRPGQAIYEQYF.

This clone was detected once. The rearrangement links TRBV11-2 to TRBJ2-1; 12 bases match TRBD2. The ends lost 4 bases at V and 5 bases at J; junction bases unmatched: 9. Germline CDR1 reads SGHAT; CDR2 reads FQNNGV. There are 17 residues in the CDR3. The CDR3 is CASSSPLLAGGHNEQFF. CDR3 DNA: TGTGCCAGCAGCTCTCCCTTACTAGCGGGAGGCCACAATGAGCAGTTCTTC.

The rearrangement links TRBV4-1 to TRBJ2-5; the match to TRBD1 covers 9 bases. Trimming removed 7 bases from V and 7 bases from J; junction bases left unmatched: 10. This CDR3 region has 14 residues. CDR1 is MGHRA and CDR2 is YSYEKL in the germline V gene. The CDR3 coding sequence is TGCGCCAGCACCGCACGGACAGGGGACAGGACCCAGTACTTC. This translates into CASTARTGDRTQYF.

For the CDR3, the DNA is TGTGCAAGTACTCCGGGACAGGGGACCTACGAGCAGTACTTC. Its protein product is CASTPGQGTYEQYF. The V gene is TRBV12-2, the J gene TRBJ2-7; the DNA was not compared with TRBD1, the D call given in the table. TRBV12-2 corresponds to a pseudogene. This CDR3 spans 14 amino acids.

The chain has TRBV28 and TRBJ2-7; 8 bases agree with TRBD1. This CDR3 contains 15 residues. The ends lost 6 bases at V and 1 base at J; junction bases unmatched: 8. Germline loops: CDR1 MDHEN, CDR2 SYDVKM. The CDR3 coding sequence is TGTGCCAGCAGGACTCGGGACAGGTCTTCCTACGAGCAGTACTTC. Translating gives CASRTRDRSSYEQYF. The whole variable domain, remainder taken from reference TRBV28 and TRBJ2-7, is DVKVTQSSRYLVKRTGEKVFLECVQDMDHENMFWYRQDPGLGLRLIYFSYDVKMKEKGDIPEGYSVSREKKERFSLILESASTNQTSMYLCASRTRDRSSYEQYFGPGTRLTVT.

V gene TRBV4-1 combines with J gene TRBJ1-3, with TRBD1 matching 10 bases. This CDR3 spans 19 amino acids. Germline V gene sequence: CDR1 MGHRA, CDR2 YSYEKL. The J segment lost 0 bases and the V segment lost 1 base, leaving 9 bases of the junction unmatched. The CDR3 protein is CASSQAAGWTGGSGNTIYF. The CDR3 DNA is TGCGCCAGCAGCCAAGCGGCGGGATGGACAGGGGGCTCTGGAAACACCATATATTTT.

This chain uses TRBV6-5 with TRBJ2-2; 9 bases fit TRBD2. The V segment lost 3 bases and the J segment 4 bases; nucleotides outside the gene matches: 6. The length of the CDR3 is 16 residues. Germline loops: CDR1 MNHEY, CDR2 SVGAGI. CDR3 DNA: TGTGCCAGCAGTTATAGCGGGAGCCCTATCACCGGGGAGCTGTTTTTT. This gives the protein CASSYSGSPITGELFF.

CDR3 amino acids: CASSPSSGNTDTQYF. CDR3 in DNA: TGTGCCAGCAGCCCATCGTCAGGGAACACAGATACGCAGTATTTT. The V gene is TRBV5-4, the J gene TRBJ2-3; tentative D call: TRBD1 (5 bases). V lost 4 bases to trimming and J lost 2 bases, with 14 bases between them. This CDR3 comprises 15 residues. CDR1 and CDR2 (germline): SGHNT, YYREEE (reference sequence).

This clone was picked up one time. This rearrangement joins TRBV4-2 to TRBJ1-2; D is unclear. Germline CDR1 is LGHNA and CDR2 is YNFKEQ. This CDR3 is built from 14 residues. Trimming removed 0 bases from V and 7 bases from J, with 12 bases in between. Written as DNA, the CDR3 is TGTGCCAGCAGCCAAGATAATAAGGGCCCTGGCTACACCTTC. This gives the protein CASSQDNKGPGYTF.

V gene TRBV5-1 combines with J gene TRBJ2-7; 8 bases map to TRBD2. Looked up from germline, CDR1 is SGHRS and CDR2 is YFSETQ. V lost 2 bases and J lost 7; bases outside the gene matches: 14. CDR3 length: 16 residues. The CDR3 here is CASSLSVREGLGEQYF. CDR3 nucleotides: TGCGCCAGCAGCTTAAGCGTCCGGGAGGGCCTGGGGGAGCAGTACTTC.

For the CDR3, the DNA is TGTGCCAGCAGTCAGGAGAGAACCGCAACTAATGAAAAACTGTTTTTT. It translates to CASSQERTATNEKLFF. The chain recombines TRBV25-1 with TRBJ1-4; D is unresolved. Trimming cost V 5 bases and J 0 bases, with 13 bases left between them. This CDR3 contains 16 residues. From germline, CDR1 is MGHDK and CDR2 SYGVNS.

The chain joins TRBV5-8 to TRBJ2-1; TRBD2 might be the D (5 bases). V was pared by 0 bases and J by 6 bases, with 10 bases between. Germline V gene lookup returns CDR1 SGHTS and CDR2 YDEGEE. The CDR3 contains 14 residues. The CDR3 here is CASSLVGNSNEQFF. The CDR3 nucleotides are TGTGCCAGCAGCTTGGTCGGGAATAGCAATGAGCAGTTCTTC.

J is TRBJ1-2 and V is TRBV7-8; no clear D gene. Trimming shortened V by 1 base and J by 8 bases, and 8 bases separated the two germline ends. The CDR3 runs 12 residues. Per the germline V gene, CDR1 is SGHVS and CDR2 is FQNEAQ. CDR3 nucleotide sequence: TGTGCCAGCAGCTTAGGGGGTCGGGGCTACACCTTC. This gives the protein CASSLGGRGYTF.

The chain combines TRBV19 with TRBJ2-7, with TRBD1 matching over 11 bases. This CDR3 region has 13 residues. Germline V gene lookup returns CDR1 LNHDA and CDR2 SQIVND (reference sequence). V lost 5 bases and J lost 6; bases outside the gene matches: 3. CDR3 protein: CASSGTGGLEQYF. CDR3 in DNA: TGTGCCAGTAGTGGGACAGGGGGACTCGAGCAGTACTTC.

The chain links TRBV2 to TRBJ2-3; D may match TRBD1 or TRBD2 (5 bases each). Germline values: CDR1 SNHLY, CDR2 FYNNEI. There are 17 residues in the CDR3. Trimming left V 1 base short and J 0 bases short, with 14 bases between. The CDR3: CASSEEGSGGSTDTQYF. As DNA, the CDR3 is TGTGCCAGCAGTGAAGAGGGGAGCGGAGGAAGCACAGATACGCAGTATTTT.

This sequence joins TRBV5-1 and TRBJ1-4; unclear D gene. Germline values: CDR1 SGHRS, CDR2 YFSETQ. The CDR3 runs 14 residues. The ends were cut back, 4 bases at V and 8 bases at J, with 15 bases in the middle. DNA for the CDR3: TGCGCCAGCAGCCCGACGAACACGGCGGAAAAACTGTTTTTT. Its translation: CASSPTNTAEKLFF.

The rearrangement uses TRBV7-2 and TRBJ2-5; D not resolved. Per germline, CDR1 SGHTA and CDR2 FQGNSA. V was pared by 5 bases and J by 5 bases, with 6 bases between. The length of the CDR3 is 11 residues. The CDR3 is CASSLYETQYF. DNA of the CDR3: TGTGCCAGCAGCCTGTACGAGACCCAGTACTTC. Full variable domain (missing parts from reference TRBV7-2 and TRBJ2-5): GAGVSQSPSNKVTEKGKDVELRCDPISGHTALYWYRQSLGQGLEFLIYFQGNSAPDKSGLPSDRFSAERTGGSVSTLTIQRTQQEDSAVYLCASSLYETQYFGPGTRLLVL.

This chain uses TRBV4-1 with TRBJ2-1; no clear D. Germline V gene lookup returns CDR1 MGHRA and CDR2 YSYEKL. The CDR3 has 14 amino acids. The V end lost 1 base, the J end lost 5 bases, and 9 bases lay between the germline ends. The DNA of the CDR3 is TGCGCCAGCAGCCAAGTTGGAATAAACAATGAGCAGTTCTTC. Translating gives CASSQVGINNEQFF.

The chain carries TRBV12-5 and TRBJ1-1, with 7 bases that match TRBD1. Trimming removed 1 base from V and 5 bases from J; junction bases left unmatched: 4. The CDR3 contains 14 residues. CDR1 and CDR2 (germline): LGHNT, FRNRAP. The DNA for the CDR3 is TGTGCTAGTGGTTTGGACAGGGGCTCTACTGAAGCTTTCTTT. This translates into CASGLDRGSTEAFF. The variable domain in full, completed from reference TRBV12-5 and TRBJ1-1, reads DARVTQTPRHKVTEMGQEVTMRCQPILGHNTVFWYRQTMMQGLELLAYFRNRAPLDDSGMPKDRFSAEMPDATLATLKIQPSEPRDSAVYFCASGLDRGSTEAFFGQGTRLTVV.

J is TRBJ2-1 and V is TRBV19, with TRBD1 as a possible D gene (6 bases). The CDR3 loop spans 14 amino acids. V gave up 6 bases and J gave up 5 bases, with 14 bases separating them. The germline V gene encodes CDR1 LNHDA and CDR2 SQIVND (reference sequence). CDR3 sequence (DNA): TGTGCCAGTAGCGAGGGACAAACGAACAATGAGCAGTTCTTC. The encoded protein is CASSEGQTNNEQFF.

The chain employs TRBV5-1 and TRBJ2-2, with TRBD2 identical over 11 bases. CDR1 SGHRS and CDR2 YFSETQ come from the germline V gene. V shed 0 bases and J 7 bases; nucleotides not matched to a gene: 8. The CDR3 has 17 residues. The CDR3 DNA is TGCGCCAGCAGCTTGGAGATAGCGGGAGGGCCGATCGGGGAGCTGTTTTTT. This translates into CASSLEIAGGPIGELFF.

The rearrangement joins TRBV18 to TRBJ1-1; weak D call: TRBD1 (5 bases). The CDR3 has 13 residues. Deletions cut 3 bases from V and 8 bases from J, with 13 bases between. Per the germline V gene, CDR1 is KGHSH and CDR2 is LQKENI. The CDR3 nucleotides are TGTGCCAGCTCACCCCAGGACACGAGCGAAGCTTTCTTT. Its translation: CASSPQDTSEAFF.

This clone turned up a few times. V and J are TRBV7-9 and TRBJ1-1; D unresolved. The CDR3 loop spans 13 amino acids. The germline gives CDR1 SEHNR, CDR2 FQNEAQ (reference sequence). With 2 bases removed from V and 10 bases from J, the gap between germline ends came to 14 bases. DNA for the CDR3: TGTGCCAGCAGCTTAATAGGGAGCATGGGAGCTTTCTTT. It translates to CASSLIGSMGAFF. Using reference TRBV7-9 and TRBJ1-1 for the parts outside the CDR3, the full variable domain is DTGVSQNPRHKITKRGQNVTFRCDPISEHNRLYWYRQTLGQGPEFLTYFQNEAQLEKSRLLSDRFSAERPKGSFSTLEIQRTEQGDSAMYLCASSLIGSMGAFFGQGTRLTVV.

V usage is TRBV19 and J usage is TRBJ2-5; 7 bases are a match to TRBD2. The CDR3 is 14 amino acids. V dropped 1 base and J dropped 4; count of bases not matched to a gene: 3. CDR1 is LNHDA and CDR2 is SQIVND in the germline V gene (reference sequence). The CDR3 bases are TGTGCCAGTAGTATAGGGGGGGGTCGAGAGACCCAGTACTTC. Translated, it gives CASSIGGGRETQYF.

This chain connects TRBV7-8 to TRBJ2-7; 9 positions agree with TRBD2. Germline CDR1 and CDR2: SGHVS and FQNEAQ. CDR3 length: 16 residues. V trimming: 4 bases; J trimming: 2 bases; junction bases outside the gene matches: 9. The CDR3 here is CASSSASGLATYEQYF. The CDR3 nucleotides are TGTGCCAGCAGCTCCGCTTCGGGACTAGCCACCTACGAGCAGTACTTC.

This chain's CDR3 is CSVERLASYNEQFF. CDR3 nucleotide sequence: TGCAGCGTCGAAAGACTAGCCTCCTACAATGAGCAGTTCTTC. The chain recombines TRBV29-1 with TRBJ2-1, with 7 bases that match TRBD2. Per the germline V gene, CDR1 is SQVTM and CDR2 is ANQGSEA. The CDR3 loop spans 14 amino acids. The V and J ends lost 6 bases and 0 bases, in that order; junction bases with no gene match: 5.

The chain carries TRBV10-1 and TRBJ2-3; 12 bases match TRBD2. The V segment lost 6 bases and the J segment 0 bases; nucleotides outside the gene matches: 4. This CDR3 has 16 amino acids. CDR1 WNHNN and CDR2 SYGVQD come from the germline V gene (reference sequence). The CDR3 nucleotides read TGCGCCAGCAGGTCGGGACTAGCGGGTAGCACAGATACGCAGTATTTT. Translated, it gives CASRSGLAGSTDTQYF.

The chain is built from TRBV19 and TRBJ1-4; D is unresolved. The germline CDR1 and CDR2 sequences are LNHDA and SQIVND (reference sequence). This CDR3 region has 14 residues. Trimming shortened V by 2 bases and J by 7 bases, and 11 bases separated the two germline ends. The CDR3 coding sequence is TGTGCCAGTAGTATAATCTCTAAAGTTGAAAAACTGTTTTTT. Its protein is CASSIISKVEKLFF. Full variable domain (outside the CDR3, taken from reference TRBV19 and TRBJ1-4): DGGITQSPKYLFRKEGQNVTLSCEQNLNHDAMYWYRQDPGQGLRLIYYSQIVNDFQKGDIAEGYSVSREKKESFPLTVTSAQKNPTAFYLCASSIISKVEKLFFGSGTQLSVL.

CDR3 nucleotides: TGTGCCAGCAGTGAAGCAGTTTGGGGGGAGTACCAAGAGACCCAGTACTTC. Amino acid sequence: CASSEAVWGEYQETQYF. The chain couples TRBV2 to TRBJ2-5; a weak D match, TRBD2 (6 bases). Per germline, CDR1 SNHLY and CDR2 FYNNEI. Trimming removed 0 bases from V and 0 bases from J, with 14 bases in between. CDR3 length: 17 residues.